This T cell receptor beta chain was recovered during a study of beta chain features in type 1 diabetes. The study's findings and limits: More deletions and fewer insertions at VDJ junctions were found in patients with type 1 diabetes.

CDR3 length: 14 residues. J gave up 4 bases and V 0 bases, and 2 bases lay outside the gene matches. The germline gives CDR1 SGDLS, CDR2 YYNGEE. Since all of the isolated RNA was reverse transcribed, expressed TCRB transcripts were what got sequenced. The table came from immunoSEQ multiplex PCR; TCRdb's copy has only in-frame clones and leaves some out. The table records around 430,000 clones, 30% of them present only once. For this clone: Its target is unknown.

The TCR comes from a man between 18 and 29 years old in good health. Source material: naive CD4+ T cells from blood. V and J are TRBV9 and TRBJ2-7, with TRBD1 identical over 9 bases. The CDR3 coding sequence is TGTGCCAGCAGCGTAGAGGGACAGGGTTACGAGCAGTACTTC. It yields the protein CASSVEGQGYEQYF.